The subject of this entry is one T cell receptor (beta chain). Time point noted: persistent/refractory GD, antithyroid drugs over 5 years with positive TRAb. The TCR library used RNA extracted from PBMCs. This record comes from a study of regulatory T cells in long-lasting Graves disease. From germline, CDR1 is SEHNR and CDR2 FQNEAQ (reference sequence). J lost 1 base, V lost 2 bases, and 5 bases had no gene match. This CDR3 region has 16 residues. Researchers made TCR beta libraries by using iRepertoire HTBI primers and running Arm-PCR on CDR3 regions. A single record per CDR3 protein comes from TCRdb applying MiXCR to the multiplex PCR reads. The table has about 460,000 distinct CDR3 sequences, around a fifth seen once.

The receptor's source is a female donor with Graves disease. The chain joins TRBV7-9 to TRBJ2-3; 8 nucleotides line up with TRBD2. Sample: peripheral blood mononuclear cells (PBMCs), taken when the disease was refractory, from a patient treated with antithyroid drugs. Here the CDR3 DNA reads TGTGCCAGCAGCTTATCGGGGCGGGGGGGCACAGATACGCAGTATTTT. Residues: CASSLSGRGGTDTQYF.